This T cell receptor (beta chain) was obtained from a study of cytotoxic CD8 clonotypes in ibrutinib-treated CLL. Whole-study findings and limits: For progressing versus sustained-remission patients, sampling times were not the same. At the start, clonality exceeded age-matched healthy donors and followed circulating CD8+ T-cell counts. Clonality increased at ibrutinib response, then returned toward baseline at progression.

The protocol was immunoSEQ multiplex PCR, while the TCRdb copy is restricted to in-frame clones and leaves out a portion. The data show roughly 50,000 clones, 50% to 65% seen once. Germline CDR1 SGHRS, CDR2 YFSETQ. This CDR3 has 14 residues. The V gene lost 2 bases and the J gene lost 1 base, with 8 bases spanning the gap. Comments on this clone: Antigen unknown.

This chain connects TRBV5-1 to TRBJ2-3; no definite D call. The sequenced sample was PBMCs, obtained after 24 months of ibrutinib treatment. The source is a human donor with chronic lymphocytic leukemia. DNA for the CDR3: TGCGCCAGCAGCTTTGCCCCCGGCACAGATACGCAGTATTTT. This codes for CASSFAPGTDTQYF. The whole variable domain, remainder taken from reference TRBV5-1 and TRBJ2-3, is KAGVTQTPRYLIKTRGQQVTLSCSPISGHRSVSWYQQTPGQGLQFLFEYFSETQRNKGNFPGRFSGRQFSNSRSEMNVSTLELGDSALYLCASSFAPGTDTQYFGPGTRLTVL.